These 25 T cell receptor beta chains originate from one sample sequenced in a study of blood T cells in healthy people across ages. Next came a second PCR, run for roughly 6 to 11 cycles, which used a sample-barcoded 5' primer along with a J-beta primer mix. Each CDR3 protein is one row after TCRdb ran MiXCR on the 5' RACE reads. The sample has hundreds of thousands of distinct CDR3 sequences; more than 40% are singletons. Sequenced: blood. These receptors all come from a woman between 55 and 75 years old in good health.

The chain combines TRBV5-5 with TRBJ1-1; D remains ambiguous. From germline, CDR1 is SGHKS and CDR2 YYEKEE (reference sequence). This CDR3 has 14 residues. Trimming left V 4 bases short and J 1 base short, with 11 bases between. CDR3 residues: CASSPYIQNTEAFF. In DNA, the CDR3 is TGTGCCAGCAGCCCGTACATACAGAACACTGAAGCTTTCTTT. The entire variable domain, with the rest obtained from reference TRBV5-5 and TRBJ1-1, is as follows: DAGVTQSPTHLIKTRGQQVTLRCSPISGHKSVSWYQQVLGQGPQFIFQYYEKEERGRGNFPDRFSARQFPNYSSELNVNALLLGDSALYLCASSPYIQNTEAFFGQGTRLTVV.

This sequence joins TRBV6-2 or TRBV6-3 and TRBJ1-1; weak D call: TRBD1 (6 bases). Between the trimmed V and J ends, which lost 8 bases and 1 base, there was a span of 14 bases. The CDR3 loop spans 14 amino acids. Germline CDR1 is MNHEY and CDR2 is SVGEGT. Here the CDR3 reads CASRPQGENTEAFF. As DNA, the CDR3 is TGTGCCAGCCGCCCACAGGGTGAGAACACTGAAGCTTTCTTT.

The chain recombines TRBV7-8 with TRBJ2-7; 15 bases agree with TRBD2. Per the germline V gene, CDR1 is SGHVS and CDR2 is FQNEAQ. With 7 bases clipped from V and 4 bases from J, the junction kept 5 bases outside the gene matches. This CDR3 region has 15 residues. The CDR3 DNA sequence: TGTGCCAGCATCGTGGGACTAGCGGGAGGATACGAGCAGTACTTC. Its translation is CASIVGLAGGYEQYF.

This clonotype was counted between two and nine times. V and J are TRBV9 and TRBJ2-3, with 9 nucleotides matching TRBD2. The V gene end was trimmed by 4 bases and the J gene end by 0 bases; junction bases not matched to a gene: 6. This CDR3 is 16 amino acids long. From germline, CDR1 is SGDLS and CDR2 YYNGEE. CDR3 DNA: TGTGCCAGCAGCACACGGACTAGCGATAGCACAGATACGCAGTATTTT. This translates into CASSTRTSDSTDTQYF.

V is TRBV7-8 and J is TRBJ2-7, with 8 bases aligning to TRBD2. CDR1 and CDR2 from the germline V gene are SGHVS and FQNEAQ. The CDR3 is 16 residues long. Losses at the gene ends were 5 bases for V and 5 bases for J; bases not matched to a gene: 14. CDR3 bases: TGTGCCAGCAGCGAGGCTAGCGGGTGGGTAGGAGACGAGCAGTACTTC. Translation: CASSEASGWVGDEQYF. Combining the CDR3 with reference TRBV7-8 and TRBJ2-7 gives the whole variable domain GAGVSQSPRYKVAKRGQDVALRCDPISGHVSLFWYQQALGQGPEFLTYFQNEAQLDKSGLPSDRFFAERPEGSVSTLKIQRTQQEDSAVYLCASSEASGWVGDEQYFGPGTRLTVT.

This clonotype was detected only once. V usage is TRBV27 and J usage is TRBJ1-5, with a weak D call TRBD1 (6 bases). V lost 1 base, J lost 6 bases, and 22 bases lay in between. The CDR3 consists of 18 residues. CDR1 and CDR2 (germline): MNHEY, SMNVEV (reference sequence). This CDR3 is CASSLWPPRGREGQPQHF. CDR3 nucleotide sequence: TGTGCCAGCAGTTTATGGCCCCCCAGGGGCCGTGAGGGTCAGCCCCAGCATTTT.

This clonotype turned up a few times. CDR3 nucleotide sequence: TGTGCCAGCAGCTTAGGAAGTTGGGAGCAGTACTTC. Residues: CASSLGSWEQYF. The chain joins TRBV7-9 to TRBJ2-7; D is unresolved. Germline-derived CDR1 and CDR2 are SEHNR and FQNEAQ (reference sequence). The CDR3 is 12 residues long. V lost 1 base, J lost 7 bases, and 8 bases lay in between.

The chain uses TRBV25-1 and TRBJ2-5; maybe TRBD1 (10 bases). CDR3 length: 18 residues. Germline CDR1 and CDR2: MGHDK and SYGVNS. The V gene lost 2 bases and the J gene lost 2 bases, with 21 bases spanning the gap. CDR3 region: CASSERGGRGQGQETQYF. As DNA, the CDR3 is TGTGCCAGCAGTGAAAGAGGCGGGAGGGGACAGGGGCAAGAGACCCAGTACTTC.

The chain uses TRBV4-3 and TRBJ1-6; TRBD1 aligns across 9 bases. With 2 bases clipped from V and 9 bases from J, the junction kept 5 bases outside the gene matches. The CDR3 is 15 residues long. Germline-derived CDR1 and CDR2 are LGHNA and YSLEER. The CDR3 sequence is CASSQTGGKSSPLHF. The CDR3 DNA is TGCGCCAGCAGCCAAACAGGGGGCAAAAGTTCACCCCTCCACTTT.

The chain recombines TRBV12-3 or TRBV12-4 with TRBJ1-1, with TRBD1 matching 7 bases. The CDR3 loop spans 13 amino acids. Trimming took 6 bases from V and 3 from J; bases not matched to a gene: 4. This chain's CDR3 is CASRTTGDTEAFF. CDR3 bases: TGTGCCAGCAGAACCACAGGGGACACTGAAGCTTTCTTT.

This clonotype came up a few times. The chain has TRBV20-1 and TRBJ2-5; the D gene is possibly TRBD1 (7 bases). V gave up 4 bases and J gave up 2 bases, with 14 bases separating them. Germline V gives CDR1 DFQATT, CDR2 SNEGSKA (reference sequence). The CDR3 is 14 amino acids. CDR3: CSATPGGRQETQYF. In nucleotides, the CDR3 is TGCAGTGCTACTCCAGGGGGGAGACAAGAGACCCAGTACTTC.

The chain couples TRBV5-1 to TRBJ2-1; 7 nucleotides match TRBD1. Per the germline V gene, CDR1 is SGHRS and CDR2 is YFSETQ. This CDR3 contains 15 residues. Trimming removed 4 bases from V and 3 bases from J; junction bases left unmatched: 7. CDR3 protein: CASSATGADYNEQFF. CDR3 sequence (DNA): TGCGCCAGCAGCGCAACAGGGGCAGACTACAATGAGCAGTTCTTC.

This CDR3 reads CASSLGTGLNQPQHF. The DNA of the CDR3 is TGCGCCAGCAGCTTGGGCACAGGGCTTAATCAGCCCCAGCATTTT. This chain connects TRBV5-1 to TRBJ1-5; D possibly corresponds to TRBD1 (6 bases). Germline CDR1 and CDR2: SGHRS and YFSETQ. Trimming left V 0 bases short and J 4 bases short, with 11 bases between. The CDR3 has 15 amino acids.

This chain links TRBV28 with TRBJ1-1; D unclear. The CDR3 consists of 14 residues. Germline V lookup: CDR1 MDHEN, CDR2 SYDVKM. Trimming cost V 8 bases and J 0 bases, with 13 bases left between them. CDR3 nucleotide sequence: TGTGCCAGCTGTAGACGGGTATTGAACACTGAAGCTTTCTTT. The encoded protein is CASCRRVLNTEAFF.

The V gene is TRBV5-6, the J gene TRBJ2-7; tentative D call: TRBD2 (7 bases). CDR1 and CDR2 (germline): SGHDT, YYEEEE. Deletions cut 4 bases from V and 3 bases from J, with 26 bases between. The CDR3 totals 18 residues. This chain's CDR3 is CASSPSEGGPFLGYEQYF. CDR3 sequence (DNA): TGTGCCAGCAGCCCGTCCGAGGGGGGGCCCTTCCTCGGCTACGAGCAGTACTTC.

V gene TRBV6-6 combines with J gene TRBJ2-2; maybe TRBD1 (6 bases). Germline V lookup: CDR1 MNHNY, CDR2 SVGAGI (reference sequence). The CDR3 has 16 amino acids. V was clipped by 10 bases and J by 7 bases, with 25 bases between them. The CDR3 nucleotides read TGTGCCACCGCTCCTTTCCTAGAGGGGGACGGCGGGGAGCTGTTTTTT. The encoded protein is CATAPFLEGDGGELFF.

The chain links TRBV3-1 to TRBJ1-4; 8 nucleotides align to TRBD1. In germline, CDR1 is LGHDT, CDR2 YNNKEL (reference sequence). The CDR3 spans 16 residues. The V segment lost 4 bases and the J segment 8 bases; nucleotides outside the gene matches: 12. CDR3: CASSPYREDRAEKLFF. In nucleotides, the CDR3 is TGTGCCAGCAGCCCATACCGCGAGGACAGGGCCGAAAAACTGTTTTTT.

This CDR3 is CSARDMGGYGYTF. The CDR3 nucleotides read TGCAGTGCTAGAGATATGGGGGGCTATGGCTACACCTTC. The genes are TRBV20-1 and TRBJ1-2, with a weak D call TRBD1 (5 bases). Trimming pared 0 bases from V and 4 bases from J, leaving 9 bases between. Germline-derived CDR1 and CDR2 are DFQATT and SNEGSKA (reference sequence). The CDR3 extends over 13 amino acids.

The V gene is TRBV6-1, the J gene TRBJ2-5; weak D call: TRBD1 (5 bases). Germline-derived CDR1 and CDR2 are MNHNS and SASEGT. CDR3 size: 14 residues. The V end lost 7 bases, the J end lost 4 bases, and 16 bases lay between the germline ends. The CDR3 is CASNSQGFGETQYF. The DNA for the CDR3 is TGTGCCAGCAACTCCCAGGGATTCGGAGAGACCCAGTACTTC.

The chain couples TRBV7-2 to TRBJ1-6, with D possibly TRBD1 on 6 matching bases. Germline CDR1 reads SGHTA; CDR2 reads FQGNSA. V was cut by 8 bases and J by 0 bases, with 14 bases left in between. This CDR3 has 16 amino acids. The CDR3 DNA reads TGTGCCAGCCGACCAACAGGGAGCTCCTATAATTCACCCCTCCACTTT. This encodes CASRPTGSSYNSPLHF.

The chain links TRBV20-1 to TRBJ2-4; no firm D call. The J call is doubtful: the DNA matches TRBJ2-7 better. Germline CDR1 reads DFQATT; CDR2 reads SNEGSKA (reference sequence). The CDR3 is 12 amino acids. The DNA for the CDR3 is TGCAGTGCTACCTGGGGTGCCTACGAGCAGTACTTC. Its translation: CSATWGAYEQYF.

The chain is built from TRBV2 and TRBJ2-7; perhaps TRBD1 as D (5 bases). CDR3 length equals 15 residues. The V end was cut by 4 bases, the J end by 2 bases, with 15 bases between. Germline lookup yields CDR1 SNHLY and CDR2 FYNNEI. CDR3 in amino acids: CASSAKGIPTYEQYF. CDR3 DNA: TGTGCCAGCAGTGCTAAGGGGATCCCTACCTACGAGCAGTACTTC.

This clonotype was recorded once. The junction shows a germline mismatch at one end, possibly a read error. The chain combines TRBV7-9 with TRBJ2-3; D remains unclear. Germline V CDR1 and CDR2: SEHNR, FQNEAQ (reference sequence). This CDR3 contains 12 residues. The CDR3 sequence: CASSTITETQYF. The CDR3 region has the DNA TGTGCCAGCAGCACTATCACAGAGACGCAGTATTTT.

The chain employs TRBV9 and TRBJ2-5; 14 bases fit TRBD2. Per germline, CDR1 SGDLS and CDR2 YYNGEE. With V trimmed by 4 bases and J by 4 bases, 6 bases remained unmatched. The CDR3 totals 16 residues. CDR3 loop: CASSPRLAGGLETQYF. The CDR3 DNA is TGTGCCAGCAGCCCCCGACTAGCGGGAGGGCTAGAGACCCAGTACTTC.

This clonotype was seen a few times. CDR3: CASSLLQGSGLGQYF. DNA for the CDR3: TGTGCCAGCAGCCTACTGCAGGGGAGCGGACTGGGCCAGTACTTC. The V call is TRBV7-9, the J call TRBJ2-5, with D perhaps matching TRBD1 (6 bases). Germline V gives CDR1 SEHNR, CDR2 FQNEAQ (reference sequence). The CDR3 is 15 residues long. V lost 5 bases and J 10 bases, leaving 23 bases between the germline ends.